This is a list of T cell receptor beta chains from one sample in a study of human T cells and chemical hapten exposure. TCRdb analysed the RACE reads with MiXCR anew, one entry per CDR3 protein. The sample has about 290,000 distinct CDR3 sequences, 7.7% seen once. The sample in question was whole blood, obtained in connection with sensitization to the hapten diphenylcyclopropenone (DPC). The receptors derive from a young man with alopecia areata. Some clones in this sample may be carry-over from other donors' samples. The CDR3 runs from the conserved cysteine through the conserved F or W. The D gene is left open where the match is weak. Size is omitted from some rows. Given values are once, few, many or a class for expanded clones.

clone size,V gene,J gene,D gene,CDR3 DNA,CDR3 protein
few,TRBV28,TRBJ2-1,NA,TGTGCCAGCAGCCAACCGAGTCGAGTAAAGTTCTTC,CASSQPSRVKFF
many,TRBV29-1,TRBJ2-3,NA,TGCAGCGGGGAAGGGGGGCACCCAGATACGCAGTATTTT,CSGEGGHPDTQYF
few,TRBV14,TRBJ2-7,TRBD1,TGTGCCAGCAGCCCCCGAGTGGACAGGGTCTACGAGCAGTACTTC,CASSPRVDRVYEQYF
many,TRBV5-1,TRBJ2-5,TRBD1,TGCGCCAGCAGGACAGGGCTACAAGAGACCCAGTACTTC,CASRTGLQETQYF
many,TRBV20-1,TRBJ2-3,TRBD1,TGCAGTGCTGCTACAGGGGCAGATACGCAGTATTTT,CSAATGADTQYF
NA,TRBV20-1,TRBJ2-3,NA,TGCAGTGCTGCCATCAGGGGCACAGATACGCAGTATTTT,CSAAIRGTDTQYF
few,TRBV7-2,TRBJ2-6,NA,TGTGCCAGCAGCTTCCGATTGTTCTCTGGGGCCAACGTCCTGACTTTC,CASSFRLFSGANVLTF
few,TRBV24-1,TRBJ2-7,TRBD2,TGTGCCACCAGTGGGCGACTTCCCGGCGGGGGATTCGCCTACGAGCAGTACTTC,CATSGRLPGGGFAYEQYF
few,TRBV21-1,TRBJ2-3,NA,TGTGCCAGCAGCAGTCCGGTTTTGGACAGGGGGACAGATACGCAGTATTTT,CASSSPVLDRGTDTQYF
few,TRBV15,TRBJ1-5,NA,TGTGCCACCAGCAGAAAAGGTAGCAATCAGCCCCAGCATTTT,CATSRKGSNQPQHF
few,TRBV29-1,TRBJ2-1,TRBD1,TGCAGCGTTACCCGGACAGGGACTGAGCAGTTCTTC,CSVTRTGTEQFF
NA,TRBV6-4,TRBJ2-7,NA,TGTGCCAGCAGTGACTCGGACAGTTTCTTATTCTACGAGCAGTACTTC,CASSDSDSFLFYEQYF
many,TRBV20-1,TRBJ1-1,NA,TGCAGTGCTAGATTAAGGCGTGGGGTTGGCACTGAAGCTTTCTTT,CSARLRRGVGTEAFF
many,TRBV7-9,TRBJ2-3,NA,TGTGCCAGCAGCCTCAGGGGTGCAGATACGCAGTATTTT,CASSLRGADTQYF
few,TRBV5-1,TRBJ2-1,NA,TGCGCCAGCAGCTTGGTAAATGGGGCGAATGAGCAGTTCTTC,CASSLVNGANEQFF
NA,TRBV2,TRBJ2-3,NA,TGTGCCAGCAATGGGGACACTCCAGATACGCAGTATTTT,CASNGDTPDTQYF
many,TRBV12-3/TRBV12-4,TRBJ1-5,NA,TGTGCCAGCAGTTTGCACAGTCAGCCCCAGCATTTT,CASSLHSQPQHF
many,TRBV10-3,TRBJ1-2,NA,TGTGCCATCAGTGAGTCCGCCTTCTCGACAGGCGCTAACTATGGCTACACCTTC,CAISESAFSTGANYGYTF
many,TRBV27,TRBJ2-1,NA,TGTGCCAGCAGTTTAAGGCCAGGGGAGAAGGATGAGCAGTTCTTC,CASSLRPGEKDEQFF
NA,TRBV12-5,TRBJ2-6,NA,TGTGCTAGTGGTCCGACGGGCTTAGGAGGGGCCAACGTCCTGACTTTC,CASGPTGLGGANVLTF
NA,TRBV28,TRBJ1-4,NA,TGTGCCAGCGATGGCCAGAATGAAAAACTGTTTTTT,CASDGQNEKLFF
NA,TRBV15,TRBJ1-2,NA,TGTGCCACCAGCAGAGCCCGACAGTCAGGCAGGGTCTATGGCTACACCTTC,CATSRARQSGRVYGYTF
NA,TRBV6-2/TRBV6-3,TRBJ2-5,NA,TGTGCCAGCAGCCGCCCCGCGAGGGGGGGCGATGAGACCCAGTACTTC,CASSRPARGGDETQYF
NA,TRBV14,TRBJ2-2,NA,TGTGCCAGCAGCTATATCGGGAAGACCGGGGAGCTGTTTTTT,CASSYIGKTGELFF
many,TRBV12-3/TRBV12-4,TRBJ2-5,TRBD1,TGTGCCAGCAGGGGACAGGTCCAAGAGACCCAGTACTTC,CASRGQVQETQYF
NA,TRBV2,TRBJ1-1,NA,TGTGCCAGCAGTGAAGCGGTAGCGGGCAGGGCAAAAGCTTTCTTT,CASSEAVAGRAKAFF
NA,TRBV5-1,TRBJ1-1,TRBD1,TGCGCCAGCAGCTTGGGCCAGGGGGACGGCACTGAAGCTTTCTTT,CASSLGQGDGTEAFF
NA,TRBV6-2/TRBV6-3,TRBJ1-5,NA,TGTGCCAGCAGGGACAAGATGGATCAGCCCCAGCATTTT,CASRDKMDQPQHF
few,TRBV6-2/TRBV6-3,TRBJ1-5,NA,TGTGCCAGCAGTTACTCGTGGGTCAGCAATCAGCCCCAGCATTTT,CASSYSWVSNQPQHF
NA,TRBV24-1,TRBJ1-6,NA,TGTGCCACCAGTGTACGGAACGGCGGACCCCTCCACTTT,CATSVRNGGPLHF
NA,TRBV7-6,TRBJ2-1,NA,TGTGCCAGCAACTTAGATCTCGGCTCGGAAATGAGCTCCTACAATGAGCAGTTCTTC,CASNLDLGSEMSSYNEQFF
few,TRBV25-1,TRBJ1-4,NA,TGTGCCAGCACCCGGGATCTTGCAACTAATGAAAAACTGTTTTTT,CASTRDLATNEKLFF
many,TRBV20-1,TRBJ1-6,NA,TGCAGTGCTAGTGGCCACTTTCGGGACGATAATTCACCCCTCCACTTT,CSASGHFRDDNSPLHF
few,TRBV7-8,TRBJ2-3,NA,TGTGCCAGCACCCAGCGGAGCACAGATACGCAGTATTTT,CASTQRSTDTQYF
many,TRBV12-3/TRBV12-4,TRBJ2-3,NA,TGTGCCAGCAGCTATCACCACAAGGCAGATACGCAGTATTTT,CASSYHHKADTQYF
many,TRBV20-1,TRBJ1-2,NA,TGCAGTGCTAGAGATGACAGGACTAACTATGGCTACACCTTC,CSARDDRTNYGYTF